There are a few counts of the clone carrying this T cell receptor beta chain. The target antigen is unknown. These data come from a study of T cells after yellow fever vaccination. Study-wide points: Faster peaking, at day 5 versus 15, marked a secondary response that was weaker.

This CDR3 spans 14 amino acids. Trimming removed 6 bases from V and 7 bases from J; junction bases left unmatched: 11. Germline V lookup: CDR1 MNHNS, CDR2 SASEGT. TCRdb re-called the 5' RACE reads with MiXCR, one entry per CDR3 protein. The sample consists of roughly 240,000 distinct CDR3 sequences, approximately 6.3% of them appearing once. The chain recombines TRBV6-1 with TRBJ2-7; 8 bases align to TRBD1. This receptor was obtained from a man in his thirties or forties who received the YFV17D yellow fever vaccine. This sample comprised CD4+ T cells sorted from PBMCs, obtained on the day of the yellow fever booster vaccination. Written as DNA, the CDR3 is TGTGCCAGCAGGGGGGGACAGGCGGTAGGTGAGCAGTACTTC. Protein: CASRGGQAVGEQYF.